This entry concerns a single T cell receptor (beta chain). Germline-derived CDR1 and CDR2 are SGHVS and FQNEAQ. The length of the CDR3 is 14 residues. V lost 6 bases, J lost 0 bases, and 4 bases stayed unmatched. This entry belongs to a study of blood T cell repertoires in COVID-19. Study information: Spain, Italy and the United States supplied samples that represented acute and convalescent COVID-19. Sources were T cells, B-cell-depleted T cells, or PBMCs; the material itself was cDNA or gDNA.

In the study's own analysis: Amplification with reference gene primers provided the estimates of nucleated cell counts. TCRdb keeps only in-frame clones here, not all; method: immunoSEQ multiplex PCR. That table supplies the V and J calls and clone size; D and trimming were determined from the DNA. The table records 390,000 or so clones, roughly 89% of them present only once. This sequence joins TRBV7-8 and TRBJ1-1; 7 bases are shared with TRBD1. The sample comprised peripheral blood. This sequence was found in a man aged 18 to 29 with active or convalescent COVID-19. CDR3 nucleotides: TGTGCCAGCAGTCAGGGACAGATGAACACTGAAGCTTTCTTT. Protein product: CASSQGQMNTEAFF. Supplemented by reference TRBV7-8 and TRBJ1-1, the full variable domain reads GAGVSQSPRYKVAKRGQDVALRCDPISGHVSLFWYQQALGQGPEFLTYFQNEAQLDKSGLPSDRFFAERPEGSVSTLKIQRTQQEDSAVYLCASSQGQMNTEAFFGQGTRLTVV.